Each of the 21 T cell receptor beta chains below was sequenced from the same sample in a study of OX40 agonist ivuxolimab in advanced cancers. Profiling relied on immunoSEQ multiplex PCR, and the TCRdb table lists in-frame clones only, not all of them. The sample carries approximately 19,000 clones, about 88% recorded once. The sample was CD4+ or CD8+ T cells sorted from blood, taken in a trial of the OX40 agonist ivuxolimab. Every receptor here comes from an adult with an advanced solid tumor such as melanoma, head and neck, liver or kidney cancer.

The CDR3 sequence: CASSTQGHSYEQYF. In DNA, the CDR3 is TGTGCCAGCAGCACACAGGGACATAGCTACGAGCAGTACTTC. This rearrangement joins TRBV21-1 to TRBJ2-7; the DNA was not used to check the table's D call, TRBD1. TRBV21-1 is recorded as a pseudogene. This CDR3 comprises 14 residues.

The chain recombines TRBV7-2 with TRBJ2-2, with TRBD1 matching over 7 bases. Germline values: CDR1 SGHTA, CDR2 FQGNSA. After removal of 5 bases from V and 3 bases from J, the junction contained 3 bases not matched to a gene. CDR3 length: 14 residues. CDR3 sequence (DNA): TGTGCCAGCAGCCTGGGACAGTACACCGGGGAGCTGTTTTTT. Protein: CASSLGQYTGELFF. Complete variable domain (other parts from reference TRBV7-2 and TRBJ2-2): GAGVSQSPSNKVTEKGKDVELRCDPISGHTALYWYRQSLGQGLEFLIYFQGNSAPDKSGLPSDRFSAERTGGSVSTLTIQRTQQEDSAVYLCASSLGQYTGELFFGEGSRLTVL.

By sample fraction, this clone is medium-sized. The chain couples TRBV10-2 to TRBJ1-1; 9 positions agree with TRBD1. The germline CDR1 and CDR2 sequences are WSHSY and SAAADI. The V segment lost 4 bases and the J segment 5 bases; nucleotides outside the gene matches: 8. The CDR3 length is 15 residues. CDR3 nucleotides: TGCGCCAGCAGTGGGGAGGACAGGGGAGATACTGAAGCTTTCTTT. The encoded protein is CASSGEDRGDTEAFF.

The chain joins TRBV5-1 to TRBJ2-1; unclear D gene. There are 14 residues in the CDR3. Trimming shortened V by 0 bases and J by 2 bases, and 6 bases separated the two germline ends. Germline values: CDR1 SGHRS, CDR2 YFSETQ. The CDR3 coding sequence is TGCGCCAGCAGCTTGGGTCCGACCTACAATGAGCAGTTCTTC. This encodes CASSLGPTYNEQFF.

The chain recombines TRBV6-5 with TRBJ1-5; D gene unclear. The V gene lost 0 bases and the J gene lost 6 bases, with 9 bases spanning the gap. The V gene's germline CDR1 is MNHEY and CDR2 SVGAGI. The CDR3 covers 14 residues. The CDR3 DNA reads as TGTGCCAGCAGTTACTCGCCATTCGGTCAGCCCCAGCATTTT. This codes for CASSYSPFGQPQHF.

This clone showed up just once. The chain employs TRBV4-2 and TRBJ2-5, with a weak D call TRBD2 (7 bases). CDR3 length equals 15 residues. The V gene's germline CDR1 is LGHNA and CDR2 YNFKEQ. The V gene lost 0 bases and the J gene lost 7 bases, with 15 bases spanning the gap. CDR3 sequence reads: CASSQDLGGLGTQYF. CDR3 nucleotides: TGTGCCAGCAGCCAAGATCTCGGGGGGCTGGGGACCCAGTACTTC.

The chain is built from TRBV6-1 and TRBJ2-5; TRBD1 agrees at 8 bases. The germline CDR1 and CDR2 sequences are MNHNS and SASEGT. J lost 1 base, V lost 4 bases, and 2 bases had no gene match. The CDR3 is 14 amino acids. The DNA for the CDR3 is TGTGCCAGCAGTGTGGGGACAGGCCAAGAGACCCAGTACTTC. Residues: CASSVGTGQETQYF.

The V and J genes are TRBV2 and TRBJ1-5; D is unclear. The CDR3 runs 12 residues. Per the germline V gene, CDR1 is SNHLY and CDR2 is FYNNEI. Trimming took off 6 bases at V and 7 bases at J, with 10 bases between the two ends. The CDR3 protein is CASSLVLQPQHF. Here the CDR3 DNA reads TGTGCCAGCAGCCTGGTGTTACAGCCCCAGCATTTT.

In its sample, this clone was seen once. The rearrangement links TRBV7-8 to TRBJ2-5; D is possibly TRBD2 (6 bases). Germline V gene sequence: CDR1 SGHVS, CDR2 FQNEAQ. The length of the CDR3 is 16 residues. Trimming removed 5 bases at V and 7 bases at J, with 23 bases between. The CDR3 sequence: CASSHNRIGGTRTQYF. In DNA, the CDR3 is TGTGCCAGCAGCCATAACAGGATTGGCGGGACCAGGACCCAGTACTTC.

The CDR3 nucleotides read TGTGCCAGCAGCATTAACGGGGACGAGCAGTACTTC. It translates to CASSINGDEQYF. The chain employs TRBV7-9 and TRBJ2-7, with D possibly being TRBD2 (5 bases). V was clipped by 5 bases and J by 5 bases, with 10 bases between them. The germline gives CDR1 SEHNR, CDR2 FQNEAQ (reference sequence). The length of the CDR3 is 12 residues. Full variable domain (missing parts from reference TRBV7-9 and TRBJ2-7): DTGVSQNPRHKITKRGQNVTFRCDPISEHNRLYWYRQTLGQGPEFLTYFQNEAQLEKSRLLSDRFSAERPKGSFSTLEIQRTEQGDSAMYLCASSINGDEQYFGPGTRLTVT.

The CDR3 sequence is CASSQEKGGVDTQYF. DNA for the CDR3: TGTGCCAGCAGCCAAGAAAAGGGGGGGGTAGATACGCAGTATTTT. The rearrangement joins TRBV4-2 to TRBJ2-3; D might be TRBD2 (7 bases). V dropped 0 bases and J dropped 5 bases, with 12 bases sitting between them. This CDR3 region has 15 residues. Germline assignment: CDR1 LGHNA and CDR2 YNFKEQ.

The J gene is TRBJ2-1, the V gene TRBV6-5, with D possibly being TRBD2 (5 bases). Trimming took off 5 bases at V and 10 bases at J, with 15 bases between the two ends. Germline assignment: CDR1 MNHEY and CDR2 SVGAGI. The CDR3 has 13 amino acids. The CDR3 DNA sequence: TGTGCCAGCAGTCCAGGACTCCCGGGGGAGCAGTTCTTC. Protein product: CASSPGLPGEQFF.

The J gene is TRBJ2-7, the V gene TRBV6-5, with D possibly TRBD2 on 5 matching bases. Germline V CDR1 and CDR2: MNHEY, SVGAGI. Trimming took 4 bases from V and 0 from J, leaving 13 bases between them. The CDR3 loop spans 15 amino acids. The CDR3 sequence: CASSFRLPSSYEQYF. In DNA, the CDR3 is TGTGCCAGCAGTTTCCGACTACCGAGCTCCTACGAGCAGTACTTC.

The chain carries TRBV27 and TRBJ1-1; 10 positions match TRBD1. V was pared by 4 bases and J by 4 bases, with 9 bases of the junction left unmatched. The germline gives CDR1 MNHEY, CDR2 SMNVEV (reference sequence). The CDR3 has 16 amino acids. The CDR3 coding sequence is TGTGCCAGCAGTTCCTCGACAGGGGGCGACAGCACTGAAGCTTTCTTT. Translation gives CASSSSTGGDSTEAFF.

This clone showed up just a few times. The chain links TRBV2 to TRBJ2-2; 7 bases line up with TRBD1. The germline V gene has CDR1 SNHLY and CDR2 FYNNEI. The junction had 5 bases not matched to a gene; V was cut back by 6 bases and J by 1 base. This CDR3 spans 15 amino acids. This CDR3 is CASSTDRRNTGELFF. CDR3 bases: TGTGCCAGCAGCACGGACAGGCGGAACACCGGGGAGCTGTTTTTT.

CDR3 sequence (DNA): TGTGCCAGCAGTCAGTACAATGAGCAGTTCTTC. Translation gives CASSQYNEQFF. V and J are TRBV14 and TRBJ2-1; D not resolved. V lost 6 bases and J 4 bases, leaving 4 bases between the germline ends. This CDR3 is built from 11 residues. Germline-derived CDR1 and CDR2 are SGHDN and FVKESK.

The chain joins TRBV7-2 to TRBJ1-5; 9 bases are a match to TRBD1. CDR3 length: 13 amino acids. V lost 5 bases to trimming and J lost 5 bases; unmatched junction nucleotides: 1. CDR1 is SGHTA, CDR2 FQGNSA, per germline. CDR3 nucleotide sequence: TGTGCCAGCAGCCGGGACAGGGATCAGCCCCAGCATTTT. Residues: CASSRDRDQPQHF. The full variable domain, its missing parts supplied by reference TRBV7-2 and TRBJ1-5, is GAGVSQSPSNKVTEKGKDVELRCDPISGHTALYWYRQSLGQGLEFLIYFQGNSAPDKSGLPSDRFSAERTGGSVSTLTIQRTQQEDSAVYLCASSRDRDQPQHFGDGTRLSIL.

In its sample, this clone was seen a few times. V gene TRBV30 combines with J gene TRBJ2-7; possibly TRBD2 for D (5 bases). The CDR3 sequence is 14 residues long. The germline V gene encodes CDR1 GTSNPN and CDR2 SVGIG (reference sequence). V lost 2 bases to trimming and J lost 7 bases, with 18 bases between them. CDR3 nucleotide sequence: TGTGCCTGGAGTAAATCCGGGATACTCAAGGAGCAGTACTTC. The encoded protein is CAWSKSGILKEQYF.

This chain connects TRBV19 to TRBJ2-5; D may correspond to TRBD1 or TRBD2 (5 bases each). This CDR3 contains 17 residues. The V and J ends lost 2 bases and 5 bases respectively, with 21 bases between them. Germline-derived CDR1 and CDR2 are LNHDA and SQIVND (reference sequence). The CDR3 sequence is CASSIRSGSRMLETQYF. In nucleotides, the CDR3 is TGTGCCAGTAGTATACGATCAGGGAGTAGAATGTTGGAGACCCAGTACTTC.

V gene TRBV10-3 combines with J gene TRBJ2-2, with 9 bases fitting TRBD2. With V trimmed by 0 bases and J by 3 bases, 2 bases remained unmatched. This CDR3 comprises 16 residues. Germline-derived CDR1 and CDR2 are ENHRY and SYGVKD. The CDR3 sequence: CAISESAGGDTGELFF. The CDR3 nucleotides are TGTGCCATCAGTGAGTCGGCGGGAGGGGACACCGGGGAGCTGTTTTTT.

This chain uses TRBV29-1 with TRBJ1-5, with TRBD1 identical over 7 bases. V shed 5 bases, J shed 3 bases, and the junction held 7 bases outside the gene matches. The CDR3 totals 14 residues. Germline V gives CDR1 SQVTM, CDR2 ANQGSEA. The DNA of the CDR3 is TGCAGCGTTCGGCCAGGGGGGGTCAATCAGCCCCAGCATTTT. It yields the protein CSVRPGGVNQPQHF.